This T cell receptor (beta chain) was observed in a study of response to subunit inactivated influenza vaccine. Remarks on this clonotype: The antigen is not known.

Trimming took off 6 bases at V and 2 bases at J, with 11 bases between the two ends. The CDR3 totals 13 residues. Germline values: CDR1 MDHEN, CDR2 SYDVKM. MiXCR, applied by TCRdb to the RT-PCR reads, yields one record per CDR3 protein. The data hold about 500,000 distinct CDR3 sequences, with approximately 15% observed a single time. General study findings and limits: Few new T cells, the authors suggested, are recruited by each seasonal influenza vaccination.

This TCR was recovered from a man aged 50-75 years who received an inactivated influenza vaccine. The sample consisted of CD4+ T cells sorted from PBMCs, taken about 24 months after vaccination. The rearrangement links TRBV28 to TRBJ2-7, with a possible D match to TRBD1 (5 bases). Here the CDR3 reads CASRTTVTYEQYF. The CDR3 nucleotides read TGTGCCAGCAGGACGACAGTGACCTACGAGCAGTACTTC.